These T cell receptor beta chains were read from a single sample in a study of T cells in Graves' hyperthyroidism and ophthalmopathy. From the multiplex PCR reads, TCRdb called clonotypes with MiXCR, one entry per CDR3 protein. The table lists some 580,000 distinct CDR3 sequences, 16% of them singletons. The sequencing sample was made of blood. The receptors here all came from a woman between 40 and 50 years old with Graves' ophthalmopathy. The CDR3 runs from the conserved cysteine through the conserved F or W. The D gene is left open where the match is weak. Clone size, where shown, is once, few, many, or a class for clones that have expanded.

>TRBJ2-3|-|TRBV5-1|once
TGCGCCAGCAGCTTGGAGGCGGACAAACGCACAGATACGCAGTATTTT
CASSLEADKRTDTQYF
>TRBJ2-3|-|TRBV18|-
TGTGCCAGCTCACCAGTCCCCTCTCAGGGATTCACAGATACGCAGTATTTT
CASSPVPSQGFTDTQYF
>TRBJ1-1|-|TRBV9|few
TGTGCCAGCAGCCCCCACGCAGGGAACGTGGGGACTGAAGCTTTCTTT
CASSPHAGNVGTEAFF
>TRBJ2-7|-|TRBV2|many
TGTGCCAGCAGCCTACCACCTCCGGGACTCCAGGAGCAGTACTTC
CASSLPPPGLQEQYF
>TRBJ2-7|TRBD1|TRBV6-1|few
TGTGCCAGCAGTACAGGGGATAACTCCTACGAGCAGTACTTC
CASSTGDNSYEQYF
>TRBJ1-2|-|TRBV4-1|few
TGCGCCAGCAGCCCGATCCACGACGACTCGTTCTATGGCTACACCTTC
CASSPIHDDSFYGYTF
>TRBJ1-6|-|TRBV7-2|few
TGTGCCAGCAGCTCGCGGACAGTCTATAATTCACCCCTCCGCTTT
CASSSRTVYNSPLRF
>TRBJ1-1|-|TRBV3-1|many
TGTGCCAGCAGCCAAGTAAAAGAGGCTGAAGCTTTCTTT
CASSQVKEAEAFF
>TRBJ2-5|TRBD2|TRBV5-1|few
TGCGCCAGCAGCTTGACTAGCGGGGTCGAGACCCAGTACTTC
CASSLTSGVETQYF
>TRBJ2-1|TRBD2|TRBV18|-
TGTGCCAGCTCACCACCGGGACTAGCGGGAGTCGGTGAGCAGTTCTTC
CASSPPGLAGVGEQFF
>TRBJ2-7|-|TRBV12-3/TRBV12-4|-
TGTGCCAGCAGTCGCCGGGACGCCTCCTACGAGCAGTACTTC
CASSRRDASYEQYF
>TRBJ1-2|TRBD1|TRBV7-9|-
TGTGCCAGCAGCTTGGTCTTTAGGGGACAGGTGGCGTTTGGCTACACCTTC
CASSLVFRGQVAFGYTF
>TRBJ2-1|TRBD2|TRBV2|-
TGTGCCAGCAAGATCAGCGGGGGTTATGAGCAGTTCTTC
CASKISGGYEQFF
>TRBJ2-7|-|TRBV28|many
TGTGCCAGCACCACCGGGACTGGAGTCTACGAGCAGTACTTC
CASTTGTGVYEQYF
>TRBJ2-7|TRBD2|TRBV28|many
TGTGCCAGCAGTTCCCCGACAGCGGGGGACTACGAGCAGTACTTC
CASSSPTAGDYEQYF
>TRBJ2-1|TRBD2|TRBV5-1|few
TGCGCCAGCAGCCGTTTAGGACTAGCGGTAACTTCCTACAATGAGCAGTTCTTC
CASSRLGLAVTSYNEQFF
>TRBJ2-7|-|TRBV6-1|once
TGTGCCAGCAGCCACGCAGTGGCCGCCTCCTACGAGCAGTACTTC
CASSHAVAASYEQYF
>TRBJ2-5|-|TRBV4-2|few
TGTGCCAGCAGCCAACAACTGCCGGGGACCCAGTACTTC
CASSQQLPGTQYF
>TRBJ1-4|-|TRBV2|many
TGTGCCAGCAGTGCTCCGGGGCTGCGGTATAATGAAAAACTGTTTTTT
CASSAPGLRYNEKLFF
>TRBJ2-7|-|TRBV2|many
TGTGCCAGCAGTCCGACTGGCTACGAGCAGTACTTC
CASSPTGYEQYF
>TRBJ1-5|-|TRBV6-2/TRBV6-3|once
TGTGCCAGCAGCAGTTACCGGGAGGGCAATCAGCCCCAGCATTTT
CASSSYREGNQPQHF
>TRBJ1-2|TRBD1|TRBV30|many
TGTGCCTGGAGTGCCGGACAGGGAAGTGGCTACACCTTC
CAWSAGQGSGYTF
>TRBJ2-7|-|TRBV6-6|many
TGTGCCAGCAGTTACTCAGGGGGGGACAGTTTCTACGAGCAGTACTTC
CASSYSGGDSFYEQYF
>TRBJ1-6|-|TRBV6-1|-
TGTGCCAGCAGTGAAAAGTTACACGGGAGCTCCCATAATTCACCCCTCCACTTT
CASSEKLHGSSHNSPLHF
>TRBJ2-3|TRBD2|TRBV7-6|many
TGTGCCAGCAGCTTAAATCAAGGGCTAGCGGGGGATACGCAGTATTTT
CASSLNQGLAGDTQYF
>TRBJ1-5|-|TRBV2|many
TGTGCCAGCAGGGGAACGGGGACCAGAAATCAGCCCCAGCATTTT
CASRGTGTRNQPQHF
>TRBJ2-7|-|TRBV30|many
TGTGCCTGGAGTGTACCGAGACGGGGCTACGAGCAGTACTTC
CAWSVPRRGYEQYF
>TRBJ1-1|-|TRBV18|many
TGTGCCAGCTCACCTTCAGACAAGCTTGGGGCTTTCTTT
CASSPSDKLGAFF
>TRBJ2-2|TRBD2|TRBV7-3|few
TGTGCCAGCAGCTTAAGGGGCGGGAGTGAAACCGGGGAGCTGTTTTTT
CASSLRGGSETGELFF
>TRBJ2-5|TRBD1|TRBV6-1|-
TGTGCCAGCAGTGAAGTAGAGGGGGCAGGGATAGAGACCCAGTACTTC
CASSEVEGAGIETQYF